The 31 T cell receptor beta chains below were found in one sample sequenced in a study of T cell responses to AZD1222 COVID-19 vaccine (dated by TCRdb to the early 2020s). This sample's time point label indicates: about 28 days (+/-7) after the second vaccine dose. To prepare the library, the immunoSEQ multiplex PCR assay was applied. TCRdb provides this immuneACCESS table in a form limited to in-frame rearrangements. Some clones are lacking; in checked studies, under half of them reflect an unresolved V gene, and why the rest are absent is not known. This sample lists about 35,000 clones; approximately 90% were detected once. About 10% of the sample is in the top ten clones. This sample comprised peripheral blood, obtained 28 days after the second AZD1222 dose. The receptors come from an adult who received the AZD1222 COVID-19 vaccine.

This clone came up once. J is TRBJ1-5 and V is TRBV6-1, with D unclear. This CDR3 has 18 amino acids. The germline CDR1 and CDR2 sequences are MNHNS and SASEGT. V was trimmed by 2 bases and J by 6 bases, leaving 23 bases between them. The CDR3 protein is CASSELFPGPEFGQPQHF. For the CDR3, the DNA is TGTGCCAGCAGTGAACTCTTTCCGGGCCCCGAGTTCGGTCAGCCCCAGCATTTT.

The table lists this clone with a count of one. V is TRBV6-5 and J is TRBJ2-7; 7 bases match TRBD1. V was pared by 2 bases and J by 3 bases, with 4 bases of the junction left unmatched. Germline CDR1 and CDR2: MNHEY and SVGAGI. The CDR3 is made up of 14 amino acids. The CDR3 DNA follows: TGTGCCAGCAGTTACGACAGGGAAGGCTACGAGCAGTACTTC. Translating it yields CASSYDREGYEQYF.

This clone came up a few times. The chain recombines TRBV19 with TRBJ1-6; TRBD1 matches at 7 bases. Germline V CDR1 and CDR2: LNHDA, SQIVND (reference sequence). The CDR3 is made up of 14 amino acids. V dropped 4 bases and J dropped 3; count of bases not matched to a gene: 0. The CDR3 coding sequence is TGTGCCAGTAGTACAGGGGGCTATAATTCACCCCTCCACTTT. Translating it yields CASSTGGYNSPLHF.

The rearrangement links TRBV3-1 (or the pseudogene TRBV3-2) to TRBJ1-2; D possibly corresponds to TRBD1 (6 bases). Germline assignment: CDR1 LGHDT and CDR2 YNNKEL (reference sequence). This CDR3 has 15 amino acids. Between the trimmed V and J ends, which lost 4 bases and 9 bases, there was a span of 21 bases. This CDR3 is CASSPWAGAGERYTF. As DNA, the CDR3 is TGTGCCAGCAGCCCCTGGGCGGGGGCCGGCGAACGCTACACCTTC.

The chain is built from TRBV5-6 and TRBJ1-5; no definite D call. Germline V gene lookup returns CDR1 SGHDT and CDR2 YYEEEE. With 4 bases removed from V and 6 bases from J, the gap between germline ends came to 17 bases. The CDR3 has 15 amino acids. CDR3 residues: CASSLYAGVVQPQHF. CDR3 nucleotides: TGTGCCAGCAGCCTGTACGCTGGGGTGGTTCAGCCCCAGCATTTT.

The chain joins TRBV10-3 to TRBJ2-7, with 7 bases fitting TRBD1. J lost 4 bases, V lost 0 bases, and 0 bases had no gene match. Germline-derived CDR1 and CDR2 are ENHRY and SYGVKD. This CDR3 is 13 amino acids long. CDR3 in amino acids: CAISESDRYEQYF. In DNA form, the CDR3 reads TGTGCCATCAGTGAGTCGGACAGGTACGAGCAGTACTTC.

The genes are TRBV19 and TRBJ1-1; unclear D gene. The ends were cut back, 3 bases at V and 4 bases at J, with 9 bases in the middle. The CDR3 extends over 13 amino acids. The germline V gene has CDR1 LNHDA and CDR2 SQIVND (reference sequence). CDR3 DNA: TGTGCCAGTAGTATTAAGCCAACCACTGAAGCTTTCTTT. Its protein is CASSIKPTTEAFF.

The chain is built from TRBV7-2 and TRBJ2-7; no definite D call. The V end lost 3 bases, the J end lost 2 bases, and 8 bases lay between the germline ends. From germline, CDR1 is SGHTA and CDR2 FQGNSA. CDR3 length: 13 amino acids. The CDR3 nucleotides read TGTGCCAGCAGCTTGGTCAGAGCCTACGAGCAGTACTTC. The encoded protein is CASSLVRAYEQYF. Together with reference TRBV7-2 and TRBJ2-7, the CDR3 gives the full variable domain: GAGVSQSPSNKVTEKGKDVELRCDPISGHTALYWYRQSLGQGLEFLIYFQGNSAPDKSGLPSDRFSAERTGGSVSTLTIQRTQQEDSAVYLCASSLVRAYEQYFGPGTRLTVT.

The chain couples TRBV3-1 (or the pseudogene TRBV3-2) to TRBJ1-6; D remains ambiguous. CDR3 length equals 13 residues. Trimming stripped 0 bases from V and 9 bases from J, with 6 bases between. The germline CDR1 and CDR2 sequences are LGHDT and YNNKEL (reference sequence). CDR3 sequence: CASSQDRGSPLHF. CDR3 nucleotide sequence: TGTGCCAGCAGCCAAGATCGGGGTTCACCCCTCCACTTT.

The chain carries TRBV13 and TRBJ2-7; no clear D gene. CDR1 PRHDT and CDR2 FYEKMQ come from the germline V gene (reference sequence). V was cut by 7 bases and J by 2 bases, with 9 bases left in between. The CDR3 covers 12 residues. The CDR3 DNA reads as TGTGCCAGCAAGTCTGGCGCCTACGAGCAGTACTTC. The encoded protein is CASKSGAYEQYF.

This chain connects TRBV2 to TRBJ2-5; 11 bases align to TRBD2. Germline assignment: CDR1 SNHLY and CDR2 FYNNEI. The CDR3 has 14 residues. The trim removed 8 bases at V and 1 base at J, leaving 3 bases unmatched. The CDR3 coding sequence is TGTGCCAGCGGGGGACTAGCGGCCCAAGAGACCCAGTACTTC. It encodes CASGGLAAQETQYF.

The chain couples TRBV30 to TRBJ1-3; 7 nucleotides align to TRBD1. CDR1 and CDR2 from the germline V gene are GTSNPN and SVGIG (reference sequence). CDR3 length: 15 amino acids. V shed 3 bases and J 4 bases; nucleotides not matched to a gene: 9. The CDR3 region is CAWRGGDSQGNTIYF. In DNA form, the CDR3 reads TGTGCCTGGAGGGGGGGGGACAGCCAAGGAAACACCATATATTTT.

The V call is TRBV2, the J call TRBJ1-3; no clear D. The CDR3 covers 18 residues. Trimming took off 6 bases at V and 0 bases at J, with 21 bases between the two ends. Germline V gene lookup returns CDR1 SNHLY and CDR2 FYNNEI. The CDR3 bases are TGTGCCAGCAGGCTAAACCCCCTTGGGGTCAGCTCTGGAAACACCATATATTTT. It translates to CASRLNPLGVSSGNTIYF.

The chain combines TRBV5-1 with TRBJ1-6; a weak D match, TRBD1 (6 bases). Germline V lookup: CDR1 SGHRS, CDR2 YFSETQ. The CDR3 length is 16 residues. Trimming removed 7 bases at V and 5 bases at J, with 19 bases between. The CDR3 region has the DNA TGCGCCAGCGCCCAAGGTCCATCAGGGGATAATTCACCCCTCCACTTT. Translation: CASAQGPSGDNSPLHF. The variable domain in full, with the rest retrieved from reference TRBV5-1 and TRBJ1-6, is KAGVTQTPRYLIKTRGQQVTLSCSPISGHRSVSWYQQTPGQGLQFLFEYFSETQRNKGNFPGRFSGRQFSNSRSEMNVSTLELGDSALYLCASAQGPSGDNSPLHFGNGTRLTVT.

The gene calls are TRBV9 and TRBJ2-7; D is unclear. V was clipped by 4 bases and J by 3 bases, with 11 bases between them. Germline CDR1 is SGDLS and CDR2 is YYNGEE. This CDR3 spans 13 amino acids. For the CDR3, the DNA is TGTGCCAGCAGCACCGGTGATAGCTACGAGCAGTACTTC. It codes for CASSTGDSYEQYF. The entire variable domain, with the rest obtained from reference TRBV9 and TRBJ2-7, is as follows: DSGVTQTPKHLITATGQRVTLRCSPRSGDLSVYWYQQSLDQGLQFLIQYYNGEERAKGNILERFSAQQFPDLHSELNLSSLELGDSALYFCASSTGDSYEQYFGPGTRLTVT.

This chain joins TRBV6-5 and TRBJ1-6; D is undetermined. The CDR3 spans 14 residues. V shed 4 bases and J shed 11 bases, with 15 bases lying between them. Germline V gives CDR1 MNHEY, CDR2 SVGAGI. CDR3 coding DNA: TGTGCCAGCAGTTCAGACCTACCCGGGGCACCCCTCCACTTT. Protein sequence: CASSSDLPGAPLHF.

V usage is TRBV29-1 and J usage is TRBJ2-7, with 10 bases identical to TRBD1. V dropped 5 bases and J dropped 7; count of bases not matched to a gene: 8. CDR3 length: 13 residues. CDR1 is SQVTM, CDR2 ANQGSEA, per germline. CDR3 coding DNA: TGCAGCGTTCTACCGACAGGGGGCCCAGAGCAGTACTTC. Residues: CSVLPTGGPEQYF.

This chain uses TRBV7-9 with TRBJ1-1; D gene ambiguous. Germline V gene sequence: CDR1 SEHNR, CDR2 FQNEAQ (reference sequence). This CDR3 has 14 amino acids. Trimming stripped 2 bases from V and 2 bases from J, with 9 bases between. Here the CDR3 DNA reads TGTGCCAGCAGCTTAAGTCAGAGTAACACTGAAGCTTTCTTT. It encodes CASSLSQSNTEAFF.

The chain uses TRBV5-4 and TRBJ1-2; D is possibly TRBD1 (6 bases). This CDR3 comprises 13 residues. CDR1 and CDR2 (germline): SGHNT, YYREEE (reference sequence). Trimming cost V 1 base and J 3 bases, with 7 bases left between them. In DNA, the CDR3 is TGTGCCAGCAGCTTGCAGGGGCACTATGGCTACACCTTC. It is translated as CASSLQGHYGYTF.

The rearrangement joins TRBV19 to TRBJ2-6; D tentatively fits TRBD1 or TRBD2 (5 bases each). Germline values: CDR1 LNHDA, CDR2 SQIVND (reference sequence). V lost 2 bases to trimming and J lost 4 bases, with 12 bases between them. This CDR3 spans 16 amino acids. The CDR3 bases are TGTGCCAGTAGTATATATTCAGGGACCGGGGCCAACGTCCTGACTTTC. Encoded protein: CASSIYSGTGANVLTF.

In its sample, this clone was seen a few times. The V and J genes are TRBV9 and TRBJ1-5; TRBD1 matches at 7 bases. The CDR3 is 15 residues long. The germline V gene has CDR1 SGDLS and CDR2 YYNGEE. V was pared by 6 bases and J by 2 bases, with 8 bases of the junction left unmatched. The CDR3 reads CASNTRGDGNQPQHF. CDR3 DNA sequence: TGTGCCAGCAACACCAGGGGGGACGGCAATCAGCCCCAGCATTTT.

The rearrangement uses TRBV5-1 and TRBJ2-1, with no clear D. Per germline, CDR1 SGHRS and CDR2 YFSETQ. V was pared by 0 bases and J by 4 bases, with 8 bases between. The CDR3 sequence is 14 residues long. The CDR3 sequence is CASSLDGPYNEQFF. The CDR3 DNA reads as TGCGCCAGCAGCTTGGACGGGCCATACAATGAGCAGTTCTTC.

The chain carries TRBV19 and TRBJ2-7; maybe TRBD1 (5 bases). Germline lookup yields CDR1 LNHDA and CDR2 SQIVND (reference sequence). The V and J ends lost 6 bases and 0 bases respectively, with 12 bases between them. The length of the CDR3 is 14 residues. The CDR3 coding sequence is TGTGCCAGTAGGAAAGACAGCCACTCCTACGAGCAGTACTTC. This translates into CASRKDSHSYEQYF.

J is TRBJ1-3 and V is TRBV3-1 (or the pseudogene TRBV3-2), with D uncertain. CDR3 length equals 16 residues. Trimming pared 1 base from V and 0 bases from J, leaving 10 bases between. Germline V lookup: CDR1 LGHDT, CDR2 YNNKEL (reference sequence). Here the CDR3 reads CASSQAQFRSGNTIYF. In nucleotides, the CDR3 is TGTGCCAGCAGCCAAGCTCAGTTTCGCTCTGGAAACACCATATATTTT.

The V call is TRBV6-5, the J call TRBJ1-2; weak D call: TRBD1 (5 bases). CDR1 and CDR2 from the germline V gene are MNHEY and SVGAGI. Trimming removed 5 bases from V and 8 bases from J, with 18 bases in between. The CDR3 is 14 residues long. In nucleotides, the CDR3 is TGTGCCAGCAGTATCCGGGACGGCGTGCTAGGCTACACCTTC. Its translation: CASSIRDGVLGYTF.

As DNA, the CDR3 is TGTGCCATCAGTGCGAGCGGGGGGGACGACAATGAGCAGTTCTTC. Protein product: CAISASGGDDNEQFF. The rearrangement uses TRBV10-3 and TRBJ2-1, with 10 bases matching TRBD2. Unmatched junction bases numbered 5, after V lost 4 bases and J lost 5 bases. The germline gives CDR1 ENHRY, CDR2 SYGVKD. The CDR3 has 15 residues.

The chain links TRBV11-2 to TRBJ1-6; 8 bases map to TRBD1. The CDR3 is made up of 14 amino acids. Germline values: CDR1 SGHAT, CDR2 FQNNGV. J lost 8 bases, V lost 5 bases, and 5 bases had no gene match. The CDR3 protein is CASSISTGDSPLHF. CDR3 coding DNA: TGTGCCAGCAGCATATCGACAGGGGATTCACCCCTCCACTTT.

Only one count was recorded for this clone. The chain combines TRBV5-1 with TRBJ2-7; D is perhaps TRBD2 (6 bases). The CDR3 contains 13 residues. Germline V gives CDR1 SGHRS, CDR2 YFSETQ. Trimming removed 7 bases at V and 3 bases at J, with 14 bases between. Here the CDR3 DNA reads TGCGCCAGCTCGGGCGGGAACAGCTACGAGCAGTACTTC. Its protein is CASSGGNSYEQYF. Looking up the rest from reference TRBV5-1 and TRBJ2-7 gives the full variable domain: KAGVTQTPRYLIKTRGQQVTLSCSPISGHRSVSWYQQTPGQGLQFLFEYFSETQRNKGNFPGRFSGRQFSNSRSEMNVSTLELGDSALYLCASSGGNSYEQYFGPGTRLTVT.

The chain uses TRBV7-9 and TRBJ1-2, with D hard to call. This CDR3 is 14 amino acids long. Germline V gene lookup returns CDR1 SEHNR and CDR2 FQNEAQ (reference sequence). With 1 base removed from V and 8 bases from J, the gap between germline ends came to 14 bases. CDR3 sequence reads: CASSLEAMGIGYTF. The CDR3 coding sequence is TGTGCCAGCAGCTTAGAGGCAATGGGGATAGGCTACACCTTC.

The chain recombines TRBV6-5 with TRBJ2-7; 7 bases fit TRBD1. The V and J ends lost 2 bases and 3 bases, in that order; junction bases with no gene match: 7. There are 15 residues in the CDR3. CDR1 MNHEY and CDR2 SVGAGI come from the germline V gene. The CDR3: CASSYPGQASYEQYF. The CDR3 DNA is TGTGCCAGCAGTTACCCCGGACAGGCGAGCTACGAGCAGTACTTC.

This chain links TRBV5-4 with TRBJ2-3, with a tentative D call TRBD2 (6 bases). The germline V gene encodes CDR1 SGHNT and CDR2 YYREEE (reference sequence). This CDR3 has 15 residues. V lost 2 bases and J lost 4, with 14 bases in between. CDR3 protein: CASSFGGVLADTQYF. CDR3 nucleotide sequence: TGTGCCAGCAGCTTCGGGGGAGTCTTAGCAGATACGCAGTATTTT.